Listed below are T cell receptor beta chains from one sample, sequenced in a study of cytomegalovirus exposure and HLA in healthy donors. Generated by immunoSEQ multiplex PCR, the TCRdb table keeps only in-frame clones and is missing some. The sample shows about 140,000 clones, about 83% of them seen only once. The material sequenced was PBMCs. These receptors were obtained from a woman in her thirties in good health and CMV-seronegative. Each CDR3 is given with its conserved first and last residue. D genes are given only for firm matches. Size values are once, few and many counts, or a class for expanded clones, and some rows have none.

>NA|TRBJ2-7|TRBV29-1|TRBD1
TGCAGCGTTGAAGCGGACAGGGCAGGGCAGTACTTC
CSVEADRAGQYF
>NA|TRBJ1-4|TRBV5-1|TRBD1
TGCGCCAGCAGCAACCGCCCGACAGGGGCTAATGAAAAACTGTTTTTT
CASSNRPTGANEKLFF
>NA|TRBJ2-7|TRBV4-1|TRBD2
TGCGCCAGCAGCCGATGGACTAGCGGGGGGGACTACGAGCAGTACTTC
CASSRWTSGGDYEQYF
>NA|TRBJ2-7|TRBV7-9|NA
TGTTCCAGCAGCTTAACGCCAGGGCCTCTCGAGCAGTACTTC
CSSSLTPGPLEQYF
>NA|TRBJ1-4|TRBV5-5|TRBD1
TGTGCCAGCAGCCTACAGACCGGGACAGAGTATGAAAAACTGTTTTTT
CASSLQTGTEYEKLFF
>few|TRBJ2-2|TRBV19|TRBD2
TGTGCCAGTAGTATAAACAGGCTAGCGGGGGGGCCGGCCGGGGAGCTGTTTTTT
CASSINRLAGGPAGELFF
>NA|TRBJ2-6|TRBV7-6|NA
TGTGCCAGCAGCTCCAGGTATTCAAGCTCTGGGGCCAACGTCCTGACTTTC
CASSSRYSSSGANVLTF
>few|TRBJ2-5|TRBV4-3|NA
TGCGCCAGCAGCCAAGTAGGAGGGGGGGCCGAAGAGACCCAGTACTTC
CASSQVGGGAEETQYF
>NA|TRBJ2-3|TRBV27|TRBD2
TGTGCCAGCAGCCGAACTAGCGGGGGGACAGATACGCAGTATTTT
CASSRTSGGTDTQYF
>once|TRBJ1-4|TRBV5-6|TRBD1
TGTGCCAGCAGCTTGTTAACAGGGGGGCACGAAAAACTGTTTTTT
CASSLLTGGHEKLFF
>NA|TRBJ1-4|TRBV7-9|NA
TGTGCCAGCAGCGTCGGACAAGTTAATGAAAAACTGTTTTTT
CASSVGQVNEKLFF
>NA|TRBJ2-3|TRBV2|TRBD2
TGTGCCAGCGAATGGACTAGCGGGGGAGATACGCAGTATTTT
CASEWTSGGDTQYF
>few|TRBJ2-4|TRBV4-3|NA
TGCGCCAGCAGCCAGGAGACTGCTAGGAACATTCAGTACTTC
CASSQETARNIQYF
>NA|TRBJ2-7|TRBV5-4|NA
TGTGCCAGCGGAGGGGGCGGCTCCTACGAGCAGTACTTC
CASGGGGSYEQYF
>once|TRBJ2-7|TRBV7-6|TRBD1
TGTGCCAGCAGCTTAGAGGGACAGGGGTCCTACGAGCAGTACTTC
CASSLEGQGSYEQYF
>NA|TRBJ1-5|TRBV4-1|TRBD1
TGCGCCAGCAGCCGAGGGACAGGCAACCAGCCCCAGCATTTT
CASSRGTGNQPQHF
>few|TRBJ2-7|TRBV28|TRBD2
TGTGCCAGCAGCCAAGGACTAGCGGGAGCCTACGAGCAGTACTTC
CASSQGLAGAYEQYF
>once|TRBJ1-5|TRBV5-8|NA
TGTGCCAGCAGCAAGACGGGGAATCAGCCCCAGCATTTT
CASSKTGNQPQHF
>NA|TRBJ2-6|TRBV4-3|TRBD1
TGCGCCAGCAGCCCCTCAGGGGGACAGGTTCTCTCTGGGGCCAACGTCCTGACTTTC
CASSPSGGQVLSGANVLTF
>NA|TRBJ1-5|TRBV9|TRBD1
TGTGCCAGCAGCTCCAATCCAGGACAGGGGCAGCCCCAGCATTTT
CASSSNPGQGQPQHF
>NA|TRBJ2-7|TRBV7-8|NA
TGTGCCAGCAGCCCCCAGGGAAATATGGCCTACGAGCAGTACTTC
CASSPQGNMAYEQYF
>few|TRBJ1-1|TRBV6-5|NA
TGTGCCAGCGGCCCGGGGAATGAAGCTTTCTTT
CASGPGNEAFF
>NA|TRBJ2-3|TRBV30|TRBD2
TGTGCCTGGGCCTTTAGCGGGAGGGGCGCAGATACGCAGTATTTT
CAWAFSGRGADTQYF
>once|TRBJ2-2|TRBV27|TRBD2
TGTGCCAGCAGTGGCCTAGCGGGGGGGCTTCGAACCGGGGAGCTGTTTTTT
CASSGLAGGLRTGELFF
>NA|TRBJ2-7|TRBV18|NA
TGTGCCAGCTCACCACTCGCTCCGCCGGGCTACGAGCAGTACTTC
CASSPLAPPGYEQYF
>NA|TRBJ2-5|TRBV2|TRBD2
TGTGCCAGCAAGGAGCGGGAGGGCCGGGAGACCCAGTACTTC
CASKEREGRETQYF